These T cell receptor beta chains were read from a single sample in a study of Graves' ophthalmopathy and Graves' hyperthyroidism. TCRdb re-called the multiplex PCR reads with MiXCR, one entry per CDR3 protein. The data hold almost 750,000 distinct CDR3 sequences, with roughly 40% observed a single time. Sample: peripheral blood. The receptors derive from an adult man with Graves' ophthalmopathy. Each CDR3 is given with its conserved first and last residue. The D gene is left open where the match is weak. Expanded clones get a size class; other rows say once, few or many, or leave the size out.

>NA|TRBJ1-5|TRBV10-3|TRBD1
CAISEFTGGNQPQHF
TGTGCCATCAGTGAGTTTACAGGGGGCAATCAGCCCCAGCATTTT
>few|TRBJ2-7|TRBV5-6|TRBD1
CASSQEGGASYEQYF
TGTGCCAGCAGCCAAGAAGGGGGCGCATCCTACGAGCAGTACTTC
>few|TRBJ1-2|TRBV10-2|NA
CASSRSGGQVDGYTF
TGTGCCAGCAGCAGGTCGGGGGGGCAGGTTGATGGCTACACCTTC
>NA|TRBJ1-5|TRBV25-1|NA
CASSQPGFGPQHF
TGCGCCAGCAGCCAACCAGGGTTCGGCCCCCAGCATTTT
>NA|TRBJ2-6|TRBV29-1|TRBD1
CSVEVDRSSGANVLTF
TGCAGCGTTGAAGTGGACAGGAGCTCTGGGGCCAACGTCCTGACTTTC
>many|TRBJ1-5|TRBV7-7|NA
CASSRQVISNQPQHF
TGTGCTAGCAGCCGACAGGTCATCAGCAATCAGCCCCAGCATTTT
>NA|TRBJ1-2|TRBV10-3|NA
CAISYSRGSDGYTF
TGTGCCATCAGTTACTCGCGGGGTTCCGATGGCTACACCTTC
>many|TRBJ1-5|TRBV24-1|TRBD1
CASSVETGDQPQHF
TGTGCCAGCAGTGTAGAGACAGGGGATCAGCCCCAGCATTTT
>NA|TRBJ2-7|TRBV25-1|TRBD1
CASSNSPDRPTYEQYF
TGTGCCAGCAGCAACAGCCCGGACAGGCCCACCTACGAGCAGTACTTC
>few|TRBJ1-2|TRBV7-2|NA
CASSWGSGPPYGYTF
TGTGCCAGCAGCTGGGGTTCGGGGCCGCCTTATGGCTACACCTTC
>NA|TRBJ1-2|TRBV6-5|NA
CASSRALGAHGYTF
TGTGCCAGCAGTCGCGCTCTCGGGGCCCATGGCTACACCTTC
>few|TRBJ1-4|TRBV20-1|NA
CSASHRAATNEKLFF
TGCAGTGCTAGCCACAGGGCTGCAACTAATGAAAAACTGTTTTTT
>many|TRBJ1-2|TRBV20-1|NA
CSAEGLRGYTF
TGCAGTGCTGAGGGGCTGCGCGGCTACACCTTC
>many|TRBJ1-3|TRBV15|NA
CATTPDGTGNTIYF
TGTGCCACCACCCCGGACGGTACTGGAAACACCATATATTTT
>NA|TRBJ2-5|TRBV4-3|NA
CASSQDGGAETQYF
TGCGCCAGCAGCCAAGATGGGGGGGCGGAGACCCAGTACTTC
>NA|TRBJ1-4|TRBV2|NA
CASSEGFGGSGKLFF
TGTGCCAGCAGTGAGGGCTTCGGGGGTAGTGGAAAACTGTTTTTT
>NA|TRBJ2-2|TRBV20-1|NA
CSARRDSGGELFF
TGCAGTGCTAGGAGGGATTCGGGCGGGGAGCTGTTTTTT
>many|TRBJ1-1|TRBV29-1|NA
CSVEVIRRAFF
TGCAGCGTTGAGGTAATCCGGAGGGCTTTCTTT
>few|TRBJ2-7|TRBV7-9|NA
CASSPQGGTGEQYF
TGTGCCAGCAGTCCCCAGGGGGGAACGGGGGAGCAGTACTTC
>NA|TRBJ2-7|TRBV20-1|NA
CSARDRSGQSLYEQYF
TGCAGTGCTAGAGATCGGTCGGGACAAAGTTTATACGAGCAGTACTTC
>NA|TRBJ2-7|TRBV20-1|NA
CSTERGRGYEQYF
TGCAGCACAGAAAGGGGCAGGGGATACGAGCAGTACTTC
>NA|TRBJ2-7|TRBV2|TRBD1
CASSEWGQFYEQYF
TGTGCCAGCAGTGAATGGGGACAGTTCTACGAGCAGTACTTC
>NA|TRBJ1-6|TRBV25-1|NA
CASSGARTNSPLHF
TGTGCCAGCAGTGGTGCCCGTACGAATTCACCCCTCCACTTT
>NA|TRBJ2-5|TRBV5-5|TRBD1
CASSLVGDRGNKETQYF
TGTGCCAGCAGCTTAGTGGGGGACAGGGGGAACAAAGAGACCCAGTACTTC
>few|TRBJ2-7|TRBV7-2|TRBD1
CASSLLTGIYEQYF
TGTGCCAGCAGTCTCCTGACAGGGATCTACGAGCAGTACTTC
>NA|TRBJ2-2|TRBV11-1|NA
CASSLGPDRGVGTGELFF
TGTGCCAGCAGCTTAGGTCCGGATAGGGGAGTAGGCACCGGGGAGCTGTTTTTT
>NA|TRBJ1-4|TRBV29-1|TRBD1
CSVGQGQKLFF
TGCAGCGTTGGACAGGGGCAAAAACTGTTTTTT
>NA|TRBJ1-2|TRBV10-3|TRBD1
CAIRQGSGRWGYTF
TGTGCCATCAGACAGGGGTCGGGACGGTGGGGCTACACCTTC
>many|TRBJ1-2|TRBV2|TRBD1
CASTRDRNYGYTF
TGTGCCAGCACCCGGGACAGGAACTATGGCTACACCTTC
>NA|TRBJ2-5|TRBV9|NA
CASRKGIQETQYF
TGTGCCAGCAGGAAGGGGATCCAAGAGACCCAGTACTTC
>few|TRBJ2-7|TRBV2|NA
CASSPQDTFHEQYF
TGTGCCAGCAGTCCCCAGGACACTTTCCACGAGCAGTACTTC
>few|TRBJ1-6|TRBV20-1|NA
CSAYRDNSPRSPLHF
TGCAGTGCGTACCGGGACAACTCACCCAGGTCACCCCTCCACTTT
>many|TRBJ2-7|TRBV2|TRBD2
CARAGEGTVTPYEQYF
TGTGCCAGAGCGGGAGAAGGTACAGTGACTCCCTACGAGCAGTACTTC
>few|TRBJ1-4|TRBV20-1|NA
CSASPHSTRAWEKLFF
TGCAGTGCTAGTCCCCATAGTACCAGGGCGTGGGAAAAACTGTTTTTT
>few|TRBJ1-4|TRBV20-1|TRBD1
CSAPQGGLGKLFF
TGCAGTGCTCCACAGGGGGGTCTCGGAAAACTGTTTTTT
>few|TRBJ1-2|TRBV10-3|NA
CASSYPSTDGYTF
TGTGCCAGCAGTTATCCCTCGACAGATGGCTACACCTTC
>NA|TRBJ2-7|TRBV10-2|NA
CASSPRPTGQYF
TGCGCCAGCAGTCCGAGACCTACAGGGCAGTACTTC